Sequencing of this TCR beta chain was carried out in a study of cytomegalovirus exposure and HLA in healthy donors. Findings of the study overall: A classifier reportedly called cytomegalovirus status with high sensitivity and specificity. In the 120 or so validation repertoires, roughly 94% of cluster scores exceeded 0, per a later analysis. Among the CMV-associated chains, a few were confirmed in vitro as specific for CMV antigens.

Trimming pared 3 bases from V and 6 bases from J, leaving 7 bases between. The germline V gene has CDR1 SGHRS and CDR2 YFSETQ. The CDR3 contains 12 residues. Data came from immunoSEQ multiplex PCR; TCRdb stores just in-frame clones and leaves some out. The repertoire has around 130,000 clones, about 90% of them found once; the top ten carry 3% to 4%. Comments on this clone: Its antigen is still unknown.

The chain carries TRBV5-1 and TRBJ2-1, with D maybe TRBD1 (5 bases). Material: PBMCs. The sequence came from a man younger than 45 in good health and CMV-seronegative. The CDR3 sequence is CASSSTGNEQFF. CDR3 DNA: TGCGCCAGCAGCTCTACAGGCAATGAGCAGTTCTTC.